This T cell receptor (beta chain) was found in a study of cytotoxic CD8 clonotypes in ibrutinib-treated CLL. Across the whole study: By median roughly 69 months, around twelve had progressed and around 14 stayed remitted; responses had been 2 complete and approximately 24 partial.

CDR1 and CDR2 from the germline V gene are SGHVS and FQNEAQ. After removal of 5 bases from V and 4 bases from J, the junction contained 10 bases not matched to a gene. The CDR3 runs 16 residues. Data came from immunoSEQ multiplex PCR; TCRdb stores just in-frame clones and leaves some out. This table has over 100,000 clones, approximately 85% appearing once. The receptor's source is a human donor with chronic lymphocytic leukemia. The J gene is TRBJ2-1, the V gene TRBV7-8, with TRBD1 matching over 8 bases. The sample consisted of PBMCs, taken after 24 months of ibrutinib treatment. The CDR3 here is CASSTIGTGRYNEQFF. The CDR3 bases are TGTGCCAGCAGCACAATCGGGACAGGTCGATACAATGAGCAGTTCTTC. Based on the CDR3 plus reference TRBV7-8 and TRBJ2-1, the full variable domain is GAGVSQSPRYKVAKRGQDVALRCDPISGHVSLFWYQQALGQGPEFLTYFQNEAQLDKSGLPSDRFFAERPEGSVSTLKIQRTQQEDSAVYLCASSTIGTGRYNEQFFGPGTRLTVL.